The present T cell receptor beta chain was sequenced within a study of molecular identifiers for immune sequencing clone quantification. Study background: With replicates, the RNA of around 20,000 or 100,000 naive CD8 cells was split five ways and four were sequenced.

The length of the CDR3 is 17 residues. Unmatched junction bases numbered 7, after V lost 4 bases and J lost 2 bases. Germline loops: CDR1 SGHVS, CDR2 FNYEAQ. It was with previously described methods and listed TCR primers that bulk TCR libraries were made. TCRdb used MiXCR to reprocess the PCR reads, holding one entry per CDR3 protein. The sample includes about 630,000 distinct CDR3 sequences, about 25% of them seen just once. Naive CD8 T cells were picked out by sorting for CD8+CD4-CCR7+CD45RA+. The sample holds many counts of this clonotype. Sample: naive CD8+ T cells from blood, with Jurkat cell RNA spiked in. Indicated subset: FACS-sorted CD8+CD4-CCR7+CD45RA+ naive T cells. The receptor was isolated from a human donor in good health. Some libraries in this study had Jurkat cell RNA spiked in. V gene TRBV7-6 combines with J gene TRBJ2-3, with TRBD2 identical over 12 bases. CDR3 nucleotides: TGTGCCAGCAGCTCGCGGACTAGCGGGGCGGCCACAGATACGCAGTATTTT. It specifies CASSSRTSGAATDTQYF.